Sequencing of this TCR beta chain was carried out in a study of blood T cell repertoires in COVID-19. Turning to the study itself: COVID-19 samples from acute and convalescent phases originated in the United States, Italy and Spain. T cells, B-cell-depleted T cells, or PBMCs supplied cDNA or gDNA.

Original data processing: Reference gene primers were amplified, and this amplification served to estimate nucleated cell counts. The table came from immunoSEQ multiplex PCR; TCRdb's copy has only in-frame clones and leaves some out. That table supplies the V and J calls and clone size; D and trimming were determined from the DNA. Among about 170,000 clones listed, roughly 80% were seen once. Per the germline V gene, CDR1 is SGHNT and CDR2 is YENEEA. The CDR3 runs 16 residues. Trimming shortened V by 5 bases and J by 0 bases, and 17 bases separated the two germline ends. The receptor's source is a human donor with acute or convalescent COVID-19. The donor label of this sample is uncertain. Sequences were obtained from peripheral blood. This rearrangement joins TRBV11-3 to TRBJ2-7, with D tentatively TRBD2 (6 bases). The CDR3 DNA reads as TGTGCCAGCAGCCCCGGGGATCTAGCGTTCTCCTACGAGCAGTACTTC. Translated, it gives CASSPGDLAFSYEQYF.